This TCR beta chain was recorded in a study of early T cells in non-severe SARS-CoV-2 infection. Molecules of cDNA were individually given unique molecular identifiers that were attached to them. TCRdb processed the 5' RACE reads anew with MiXCR; each CDR3 protein has one entry. The sample contains roughly 51,000 distinct CDR3 sequences, approximately 9.4% of which appear only once. This CDR3 has 13 amino acids. In germline, CDR1 is SEHNR, CDR2 FQNEAQ (reference sequence). Deletions cut 6 bases from V and 1 base from J, with 10 bases between. This clonotype was sampled from an adult who was a healthcare worker with PCR-confirmed SARS-CoV-2 infection or an uninfected control (not recorded which). The rearrangement joins TRBV7-9 to TRBJ2-7, with a tentative D call TRBD1 (5 bases). Input material: whole blood. The CDR3 nucleotides read TGTGCCAGCAGTGTCAGGGATTCCTACGAGCAGTACTTC. It encodes CASSVRDSYEQYF.